This T cell receptor (beta chain) was identified in a study of CD8 T cells in ankylosing spondylitis. J lost 2 bases, V lost 3 bases, and 6 bases had no gene match. The CDR3 runs 15 residues. General study results and limits: Peripheral blood samples showed relatively rare disease-linked clones, and these clones were CD8+. There was reportedly significant enrichment of clones that were disease-linked in matched ankylosing spondylitis synovial fluid. There was a TCR beta motif, made of several highly homologous variants, that appeared characteristic of ankylosing spondylitis blood.

Note on this clonotype: Its antigen is unidentified.

With molecular barcodes, quantitative 5'-RACE was used to make the TCR beta libraries. TCRdb re-called the 5' RACE reads with MiXCR, one entry per CDR3 protein. Of 700,000 to 1,000,000 distinct CDR3 sequences listed, about 12% are singletons. The chain links TRBV23-1 to TRBJ2-7; 8 bases line up with TRBD1. TRBV23-1 is treated as an ORF (open reading frame) with a function not yet certain. Sequencing input: blood, either unsorted or a sorted T cell fraction (not recorded which). The source is a male donor with ankylosing spondylitis. The CDR3 sequence: CASSQKDRGTYEQYF. CDR3 DNA: TGCGCCAGCAGTCAGAAAGACAGGGGAACCTACGAGCAGTACTTC.